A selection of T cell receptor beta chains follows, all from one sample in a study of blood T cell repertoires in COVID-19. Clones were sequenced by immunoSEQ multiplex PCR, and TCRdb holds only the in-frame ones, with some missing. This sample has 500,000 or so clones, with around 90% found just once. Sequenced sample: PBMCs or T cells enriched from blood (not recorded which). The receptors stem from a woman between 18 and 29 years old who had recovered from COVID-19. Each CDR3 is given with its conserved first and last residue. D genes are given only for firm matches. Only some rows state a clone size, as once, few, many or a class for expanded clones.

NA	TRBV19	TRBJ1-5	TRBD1	TGTGCCAGTAGTAATGAACGACAGGGGTTTATTAGCAATCAGCCCCAGCATTTT	CASSNERQGFISNQPQHF
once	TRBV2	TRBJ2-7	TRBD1	TGTGCCAGCACCCCCCGGGACAGAGCCTACGAGCAGTACTTC	CASTPRDRAYEQYF
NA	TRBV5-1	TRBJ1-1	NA	TGCGCCAGCAGCTTAGGAGCCTCGGCGGGGAACACTGAAGCTTTCTTT	CASSLGASAGNTEAFF
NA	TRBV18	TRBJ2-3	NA	TGTGCCAGCTCACCGCGAGGAGGGCGTACAGATACGCAGTATTTT	CASSPRGGRTDTQYF
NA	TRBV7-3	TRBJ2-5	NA	TGTGCCAGCAGCGCTTACAGGGAAGAGACCCAGTACTTC	CASSAYREETQYF
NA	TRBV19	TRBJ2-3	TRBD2	TGTGCCAGTAGTTCCGGAGGACTAGGAGTGAGGGATACGCAGTATTTT	CASSSGGLGVRDTQYF
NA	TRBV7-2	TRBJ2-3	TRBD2	TGTGCCAGCAGCTTAAGGGCGGGGGACACAGATACGCAGTATTTT	CASSLRAGDTDTQYF
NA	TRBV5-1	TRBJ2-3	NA	TGCGCCACCGGGGACACCGGAGCAGATACGCAGTATTTT	CATGDTGADTQYF
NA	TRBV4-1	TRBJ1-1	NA	TGCGCCAGCAGCCAAGTCTTCCTGAACACTGAAGCTTTCTTT	CASSQVFLNTEAFF
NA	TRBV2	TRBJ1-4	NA	TGTGCCAGCAGACCTCGGGAGGGAGTCGGTAATGAAAAACTGTTTTTT	CASRPREGVGNEKLFF
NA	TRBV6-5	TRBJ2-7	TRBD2	TGTGCCAGCAGCCGGGGGGGGACATTTGGCAACGAGCAGTACTTC	CASSRGGTFGNEQYF
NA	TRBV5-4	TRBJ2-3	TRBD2	TGTGCCAGCAGCCGACTAGCGGGGGGTTACACAGATACGCAGTATTTT	CASSRLAGGYTDTQYF
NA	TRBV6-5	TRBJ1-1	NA	TGTGCCAGCAGAGTCACAGAGTTTGAAGCTTTCTTT	CASRVTEFEAFF
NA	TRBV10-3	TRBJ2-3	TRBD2	TGTGCCATCGCATCGGGACTAGCGTCGCCAGATACGCAGTATTTT	CAIASGLASPDTQYF
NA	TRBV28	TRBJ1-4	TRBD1	TGTGCCAGCAGATCCGGGACAGGGACTGAAAAACTGTTTTTT	CASRSGTGTEKLFF
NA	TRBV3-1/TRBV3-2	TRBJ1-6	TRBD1	TGTGCCAGCAGCCTTGGACAGGGGGATTATTCACCCCTCCACTTT	CASSLGQGDYSPLHF
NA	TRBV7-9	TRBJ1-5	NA	TGTGCCAGCAGCATCAGACGGTGGGGGGGAACCCAGCATTTT	CASSIRRWGGTQHF
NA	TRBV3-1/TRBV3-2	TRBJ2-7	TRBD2	TGTGCCAGCAGTACTAGCGGGTCCTCCTACGAGCAGTACTTC	CASSTSGSSYEQYF
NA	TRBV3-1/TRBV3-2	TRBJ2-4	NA	TGTGCCAGCAGCAGGGACATCTTATCCAAAAACATTCAGTACTTC	CASSRDILSKNIQYF
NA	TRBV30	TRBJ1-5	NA	TGTGCCTGGAGTGTAGCGGGGAGTAGTACTCAGCCCCAGCATTTT	CAWSVAGSSTQPQHF
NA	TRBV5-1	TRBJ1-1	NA	TGCGCCAGCAGCTTGGACTGGAACACTGAAGCTTTCTTT	CASSLDWNTEAFF
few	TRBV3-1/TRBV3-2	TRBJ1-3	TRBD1	TGTGCCAGCAGCCGACAGGGGGCGGGCGGAAACACCATATATTTT	CASSRQGAGGNTIYF
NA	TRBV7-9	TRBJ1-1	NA	TGTGCCAGCAGCTCGGGGAATCAGGCTGAAGCTTTCTTT	CASSSGNQAEAFF
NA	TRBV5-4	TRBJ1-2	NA	TGTGCCAGCAGCTTGAGAGGGGGATCAGGAGGCTACACCTTC	CASSLRGGSGGYTF
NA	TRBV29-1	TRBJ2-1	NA	TGCAGCGTTGTCGTCCGGGGGGCGAAGGTAGATGAGCAGTTCTTC	CSVVVRGAKVDEQFF
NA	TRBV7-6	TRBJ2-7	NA	TGTGCCAGCAGCTTACTTTGGGGCGGTTCGGGCGAGCAGTACTTC	CASSLLWGGSGEQYF
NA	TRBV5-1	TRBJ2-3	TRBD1	TGCGCCAGCAGCTACACAGGGGCCCCCACAGATACGCAGTATTTT	CASSYTGAPTDTQYF
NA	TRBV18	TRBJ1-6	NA	TGTGCCAGCTCACCAAGGGCAGGGTTGGATTCACCCCTCCACTTT	CASSPRAGLDSPLHF
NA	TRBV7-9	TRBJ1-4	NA	TGTGCCAGCAGCTTAGTACAGGGCGCTGAAAAACTGTTTTTT	CASSLVQGAEKLFF
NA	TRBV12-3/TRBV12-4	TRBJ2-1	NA	TGTGCCAGCAGAAAGACTGGCGACAATGAGCAGTTCTTC	CASRKTGDNEQFF
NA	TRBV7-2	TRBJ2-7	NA	TGTGCCAGCAGCCCCCCGGGGAACTTCTACGAGCAGTACTTC	CASSPPGNFYEQYF
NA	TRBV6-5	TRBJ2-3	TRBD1	TGTGCCAGCAGACAGGGGCCAAGCACAGATACGCAGTATTTT	CASRQGPSTDTQYF
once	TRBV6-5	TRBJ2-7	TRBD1	TGTGCCAGCAGTTTGACCGGGACAGGGGTATACGAGCAGTACTTC	CASSLTGTGVYEQYF
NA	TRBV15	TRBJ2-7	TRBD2	TGTGCCACCAGCAGACAGGGAGGGATGAGCTCCTACGAGCAGTACTTC	CATSRQGGMSSYEQYF
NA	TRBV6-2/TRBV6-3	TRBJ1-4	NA	TGTGCCAGCAGCCCACAGGCGGTTAATGAAAAACTGTTTTTT	CASSPQAVNEKLFF
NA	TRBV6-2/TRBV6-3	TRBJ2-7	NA	TGTGCCAGCAGTTACCGGGGTTGGGGGGGCCCCCCCCTGGGTCCCTACGAGCAGTACTTC	CASSYRGWGGPPLGPYEQYF
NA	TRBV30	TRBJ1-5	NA	TGTGCCTGGAGTGAAGCGAGCAATCAGCCCCAGCATTTT	CAWSEASNQPQHF
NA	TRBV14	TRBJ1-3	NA	TGTGCCAGCAGCCAAGGACAGTACTCTGGAAACACCATATATTTT	CASSQGQYSGNTIYF
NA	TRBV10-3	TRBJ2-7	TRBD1	TGTGCCATCAGTGAGTCCGGGACAGGCCGATCCTACGAGCAGTACTTC	CAISESGTGRSYEQYF
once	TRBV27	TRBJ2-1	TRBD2	TGTGCCAGCAGTTTAATTTCCCCTGGGGAGGGAAATGAGCAGTTCTTC	CASSLISPGEGNEQFF
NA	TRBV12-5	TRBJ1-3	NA	TGTGCTAGTGGTTCGGCCCTCGGACAGCCGATTACTGGAAACACCATATATTTT	CASGSALGQPITGNTIYF
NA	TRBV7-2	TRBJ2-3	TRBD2	TGTGCCAGCAGCTTAGTGGGCGGGGGGGTCCCAGATACGCAGTATTTT	CASSLVGGGVPDTQYF
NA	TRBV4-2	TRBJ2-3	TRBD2	TGTGCCAGCAGCCAAGAAGTAAGCGGGGGGGAACAGGATACGCAGTATTTT	CASSQEVSGGEQDTQYF
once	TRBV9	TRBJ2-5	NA	TGTGCCAGCAGCCACTTTCAGGGGGGCCAAGAGACCCAGTACTTC	CASSHFQGGQETQYF
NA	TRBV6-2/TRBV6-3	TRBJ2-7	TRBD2	TGTGCCAGCAGTTATGTAGCGGGGCCGTACGAGCAGTACTTC	CASSYVAGPYEQYF
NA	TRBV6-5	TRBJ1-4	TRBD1	TGTGCCAGCAGCCTTAACCGACAGGGTGGGGAAAAACTGTTTTTT	CASSLNRQGGEKLFF
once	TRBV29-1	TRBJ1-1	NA	TGCAGCGTTTCCCGCCCAGGGGAGACTGAAGCTTTCTTT	CSVSRPGETEAFF
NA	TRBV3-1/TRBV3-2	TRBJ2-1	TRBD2	TGTGCCAGCAGCCAGGACATCATGACTAGCGGGGGGGCCAATGAGCAGTTCTTC	CASSQDIMTSGGANEQFF
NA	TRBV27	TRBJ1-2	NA	TGTGCCAGCAGTTTCGGAGGGTTCTATGGCTACACCTTC	CASSFGGFYGYTF
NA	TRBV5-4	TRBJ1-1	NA	TGTGCCAGCAGCTTTAGCAGGGGTAACACTGAAGCTTTCTTT	CASSFSRGNTEAFF
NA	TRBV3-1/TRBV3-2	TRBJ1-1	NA	TGTGCCAGCAGCCAAGGGGAGGGGATGAACACTGAAGCTTTCTTT	CASSQGEGMNTEAFF
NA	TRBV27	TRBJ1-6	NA	TGTGCCAGCAGTCCCCTTCATAGTTCACCCCTCCACTTT	CASSPLHSSPLHF
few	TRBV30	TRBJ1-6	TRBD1	TGTGCCTGGAGTGTACTGGACAGGGGAGGTTCACCCCTCCACTTT	CAWSVLDRGGSPLHF